Listed here are 12 T cell receptor beta chains from one sample, sequenced in a study of T cells in Graves' hyperthyroidism and ophthalmopathy. TCR beta CDR3 sequences were amplified from RNA transcripts. The HTBI set primed first-round TCR CDR3 RT-PCR. TCRdb analysed the multiplex PCR reads with MiXCR anew, one entry per CDR3 protein. Here the sample spans about 290,000 distinct CDR3 sequences, approximately 12% being singletons. The specimen was blood. All receptors come from a woman aged 30 to 39 with Graves' hyperthyroidism that later progressed to Graves' ophthalmopathy.

CDR3 region: CASSHTPQGPLAGQLSYNEQFF. As DNA, the CDR3 is TGTGCCAGCAGCCACACACCCCAAGGGCCGCTAGCGGGACAATTATCCTACAATGAGCAGTTCTTC. The chain uses TRBV11-2 and TRBJ2-1; 9 nucleotides align to TRBD2. Losses at the gene ends were 5 bases for V and 1 base for J; bases not matched to a gene: 24. The CDR3 extends over 22 amino acids. The germline CDR1 and CDR2 sequences are SGHAT and FQNNGV.

This clonotype was found many times. CDR3 sequence (DNA): TGTGCCAGCAGTTTATTGGGGGGCGTAAACGAGCAGTACTTC. Translating gives CASSLLGGVNEQYF. The chain uses TRBV27 and TRBJ2-7; possibly TRBD1 or TRBD2 for D (6 bases each). V shed 1 base and J shed 5 bases, with 12 bases lying between them. This CDR3 spans 14 amino acids. Germline assignment: CDR1 MNHEY and CDR2 SMNVEV (reference sequence).

In its sample, this clonotype was seen many times. The gene calls are TRBV5-5 and TRBJ1-1; D is ambiguous. CDR3 length: 13 residues. The V gene lost 5 bases and the J gene lost 0 bases, with 8 bases spanning the gap. In germline, CDR1 is SGHKS, CDR2 YYEKEE (reference sequence). This CDR3 is CASSGFMNTEAFF. The CDR3 nucleotides are TGTGCCAGCAGTGGTTTTATGAACACTGAAGCTTTCTTT.

V and J are TRBV9 and TRBJ1-2, with D uncertain. The CDR3 length is 15 residues. V lost 0 bases, J lost 0 bases, and 9 bases lay in between. The germline CDR1 and CDR2 sequences are SGDLS and YYNGEE. The CDR3 sequence is CASSVGARANYGYTF. The CDR3 DNA follows: TGTGCCAGCAGCGTAGGAGCCCGAGCTAACTATGGCTACACCTTC.

The sample holds a few counts of this clonotype. The chain links TRBV4-1 to TRBJ1-1, with 7 nucleotides matching TRBD1. Trimming cost V 1 base and J 1 base; bases outside gene matches: 3. The germline V gene has CDR1 MGHRA and CDR2 YSYEKL. The CDR3 sequence is 15 residues long. CDR3 bases: TGCGCCAGCAGCCAAGCAACAGGGGAGAACACTGAAGCTTTCTTT. Translation gives CASSQATGENTEAFF.

The chain combines TRBV12-3 or TRBV12-4 with TRBJ2-3; 9 bases align to TRBD2. V shed 2 bases, J shed 2 bases, and the junction held 8 bases outside the gene matches. This CDR3 has 17 residues. The CDR3 spells CASSLILAGRFTDTQYF. The CDR3 DNA sequence: TGTGCCAGCAGTTTAATCCTAGCGGGGAGATTCACAGATACGCAGTATTTT.

This clonotype was found many times. The chain joins TRBV6-1 to TRBJ2-1; the D gene is possibly TRBD2 (6 bases). Trimming took off 4 bases at V and 2 bases at J, with 12 bases between the two ends. CDR1 is MNHNS and CDR2 is SASEGT in the germline V gene. CDR3 length equals 15 residues. CDR3 DNA: TGTGCCAGCAGTGTCACTAGCCTCGCCTACAATGAGCAGTTCTTC. It translates to CASSVTSLAYNEQFF.

This clonotype was seen only a few times. This chain links TRBV9 with TRBJ1-5, with a tentative D call TRBD1 (6 bases). Trimming cost V 5 bases and J 6 bases, with 15 bases left between them. CDR3 length equals 14 residues. Germline CDR1 and CDR2: SGDLS and YYNGEE. For the CDR3, the DNA is TGTGCCAGCAGTCCCGGGGGGCAGCGTCAGCCCCAGCATTTT. Translating gives CASSPGGQRQPQHF.

This clonotype has ten or more counts. The chain couples TRBV10-3 to TRBJ1-2, with unresolved D. Germline values: CDR1 ENHRY, CDR2 SYGVKD. The CDR3 is 16 residues long. V was pared by 7 bases and J by 1 base, with 19 bases between. The CDR3 sequence: CAITPTPQADNYGYTF. CDR3 coding DNA: TGTGCCATCACTCCCACCCCCCAGGCGGATAACTATGGCTACACCTTC.

On this clonotype itself: A much larger clone lies a single base off, so this may be a read error. The gene calls are TRBV5-1 and TRBJ1-1; D is unresolved. Germline V gene sequence: CDR1 SGHRS, CDR2 YFSETQ. The CDR3 loop spans 12 amino acids. The CDR3: CTSSVGGTEAFF. The CDR3 DNA reads TGCACCAGCAGCGTTGGAGGCACTGAAGCTTTCTTT.

This clonotype has at least ten counts. The V and J genes are TRBV28 and TRBJ2-3; 12 positions match TRBD2. CDR1 is MDHEN and CDR2 is SYDVKM in the germline V gene. This CDR3 spans 12 amino acids. The ends lost 11 bases at V and 11 bases at J; junction bases unmatched: 8. The CDR3 protein is CALQLAGGKQYF. The CDR3 DNA is TGTGCCCTCCAGCTAGCGGGAGGGAAGCAGTATTTT.

In nucleotides, the CDR3 is TGTGCCAGCAGTTTATTCCCAGGGTGGTACGAGCAGTACTTC. This sequence encodes CASSLFPGWYEQYF. This chain uses TRBV27 with TRBJ2-7; perhaps TRBD1 as D (5 bases). V was pared by 1 base and J by 4 bases, with 11 bases between. The CDR3 spans 14 residues. In germline, CDR1 is MNHEY, CDR2 SMNVEV (reference sequence).